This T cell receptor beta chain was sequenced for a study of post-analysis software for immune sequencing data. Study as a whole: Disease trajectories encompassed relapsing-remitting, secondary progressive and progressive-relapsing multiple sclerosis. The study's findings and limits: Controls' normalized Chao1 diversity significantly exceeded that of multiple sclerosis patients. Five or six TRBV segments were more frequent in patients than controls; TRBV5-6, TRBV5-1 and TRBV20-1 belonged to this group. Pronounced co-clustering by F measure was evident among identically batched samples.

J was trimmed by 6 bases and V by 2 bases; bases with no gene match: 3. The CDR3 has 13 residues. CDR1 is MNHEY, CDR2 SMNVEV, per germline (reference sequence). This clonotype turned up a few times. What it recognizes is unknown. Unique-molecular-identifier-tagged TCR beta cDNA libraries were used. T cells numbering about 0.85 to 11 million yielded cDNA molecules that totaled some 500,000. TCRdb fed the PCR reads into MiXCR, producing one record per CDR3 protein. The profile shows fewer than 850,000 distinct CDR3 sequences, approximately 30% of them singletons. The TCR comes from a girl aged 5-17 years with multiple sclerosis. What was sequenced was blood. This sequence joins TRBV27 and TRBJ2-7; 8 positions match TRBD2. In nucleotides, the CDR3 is TGTGCCAGCAGTTTAAGCCTAGCGGGCGAGCAGTACTTC. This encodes CASSLSLAGEQYF.